Described below is a single T cell receptor (beta chain) sequence and its context. The data were obtained in a study of blood T cells in healthy people across ages. Study details: About one barcoded beta molecule was captured per two T cells (by template switching).

The second PCR ran roughly 7 to 12 cycles with a sample-barcoded 5' primer and J-beta primers. From the 5' RACE reads, TCRdb called clonotypes with MiXCR, one entry per CDR3 protein. The data show some 760,000 distinct CDR3 sequences, 25% seen once. Samples had at least 7 million PBMCs isolated from them. The CDR3 length is 14 residues. Germline V gene sequence: CDR1 MDHEN, CDR2 SYDVKM. This same sample was also taken into another study, of T cells of mothers and their children.

The chain couples TRBV28 to TRBJ2-5; possibly TRBD1 for D (5 bases). With the DNA end fitting TRBJ2-7 better, the J assignment may be wrong. The specimen was blood. The TCR comes from a boy younger than 18 in good health. The CDR3 DNA is TGTGCCAGCAGTTTAGGCTTTGGGGCCCACGAGCAGTACTTC. Amino acid sequence: CASSLGFGAHEQYF.